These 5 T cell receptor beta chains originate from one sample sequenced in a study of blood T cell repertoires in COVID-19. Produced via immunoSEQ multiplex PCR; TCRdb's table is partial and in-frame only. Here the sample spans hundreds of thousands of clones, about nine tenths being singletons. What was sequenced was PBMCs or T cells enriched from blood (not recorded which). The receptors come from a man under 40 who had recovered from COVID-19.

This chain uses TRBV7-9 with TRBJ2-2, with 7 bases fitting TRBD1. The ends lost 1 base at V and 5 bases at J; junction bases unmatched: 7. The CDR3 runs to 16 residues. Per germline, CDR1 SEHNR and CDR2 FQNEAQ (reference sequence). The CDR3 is CASSLEATGRTGELFF. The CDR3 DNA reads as TGTGCCAGCAGCTTAGAAGCGACAGGGCGAACCGGGGAGCTGTTTTTT.

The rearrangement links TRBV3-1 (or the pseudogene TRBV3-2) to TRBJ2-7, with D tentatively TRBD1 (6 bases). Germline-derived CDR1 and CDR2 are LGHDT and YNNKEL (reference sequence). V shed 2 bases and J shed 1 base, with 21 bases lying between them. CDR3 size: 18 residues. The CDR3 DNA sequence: TGTGCCAGCAGCCAACTCGCTGGGGGCAGGGGTTCATCCTACGAGCAGTACTTC. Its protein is CASSQLAGGRGSSYEQYF.

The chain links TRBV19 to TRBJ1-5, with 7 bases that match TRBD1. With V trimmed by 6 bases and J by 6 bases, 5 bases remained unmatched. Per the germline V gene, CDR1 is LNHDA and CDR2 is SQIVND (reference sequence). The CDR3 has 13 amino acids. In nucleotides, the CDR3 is TGTGCCAGTAGCGGGACAGTAGGTCAGCCCCAGCATTTT. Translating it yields CASSGTVGQPQHF.

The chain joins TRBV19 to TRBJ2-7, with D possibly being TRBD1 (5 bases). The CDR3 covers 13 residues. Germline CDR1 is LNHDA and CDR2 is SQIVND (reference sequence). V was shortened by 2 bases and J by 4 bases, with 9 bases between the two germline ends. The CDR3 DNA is TGTGCCAGTAGTATAAAGGACAAGTACGAGCAGTACTTC. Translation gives CASSIKDKYEQYF.

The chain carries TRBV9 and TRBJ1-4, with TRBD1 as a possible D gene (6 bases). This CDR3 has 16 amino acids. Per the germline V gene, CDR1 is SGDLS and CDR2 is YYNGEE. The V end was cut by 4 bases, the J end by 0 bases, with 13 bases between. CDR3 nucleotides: TGTGCCAGCAGCCTATCCGGGACACCAACTAATGAAAAACTGTTTTTT. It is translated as CASSLSGTPTNEKLFF.